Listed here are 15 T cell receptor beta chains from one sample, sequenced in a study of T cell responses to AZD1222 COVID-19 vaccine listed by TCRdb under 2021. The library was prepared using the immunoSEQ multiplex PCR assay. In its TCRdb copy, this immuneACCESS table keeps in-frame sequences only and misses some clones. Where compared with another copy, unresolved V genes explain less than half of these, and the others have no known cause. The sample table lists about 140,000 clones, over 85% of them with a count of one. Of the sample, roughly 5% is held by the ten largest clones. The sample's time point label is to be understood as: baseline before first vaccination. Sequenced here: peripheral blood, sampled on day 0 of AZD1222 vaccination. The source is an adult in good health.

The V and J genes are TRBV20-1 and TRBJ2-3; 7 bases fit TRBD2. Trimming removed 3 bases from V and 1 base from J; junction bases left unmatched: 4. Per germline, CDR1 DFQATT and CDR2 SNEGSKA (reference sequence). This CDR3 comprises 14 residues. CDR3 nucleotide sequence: TGCAGTGCTAGTGGACTAGGGGGCACAGATACGCAGTATTTT. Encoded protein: CSASGLGGTDTQYF.

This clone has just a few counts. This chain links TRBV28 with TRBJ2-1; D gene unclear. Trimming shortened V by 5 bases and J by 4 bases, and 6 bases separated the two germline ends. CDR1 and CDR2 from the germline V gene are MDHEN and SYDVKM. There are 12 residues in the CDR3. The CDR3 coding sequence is TGTGCCAGCAGTGACTTATACAATGAGCAGTTCTTC. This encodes CASSDLYNEQFF.

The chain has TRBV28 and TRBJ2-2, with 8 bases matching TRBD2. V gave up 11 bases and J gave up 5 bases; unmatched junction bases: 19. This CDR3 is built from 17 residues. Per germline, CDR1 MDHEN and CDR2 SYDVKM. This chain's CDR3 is CASCVPGGVDETGELFF. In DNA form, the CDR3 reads TGTGCCTCGTGCGTCCCGGGGGGGGTGGATGAAACCGGGGAGCTGTTTTTT.

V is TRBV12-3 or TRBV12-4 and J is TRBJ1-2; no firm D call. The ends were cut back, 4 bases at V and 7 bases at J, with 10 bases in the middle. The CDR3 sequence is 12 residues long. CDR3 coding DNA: TGTGCCAGCAGTTCCAGAGAGCTTGGCTACACCTTC. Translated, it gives CASSSRELGYTF.

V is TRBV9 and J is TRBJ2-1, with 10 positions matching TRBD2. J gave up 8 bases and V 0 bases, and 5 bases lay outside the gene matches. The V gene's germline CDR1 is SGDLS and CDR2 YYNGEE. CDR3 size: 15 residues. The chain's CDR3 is CASSVVAGGGDEQFF. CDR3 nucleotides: TGTGCCAGCAGCGTAGTAGCGGGAGGCGGGGATGAGCAGTTCTTC.

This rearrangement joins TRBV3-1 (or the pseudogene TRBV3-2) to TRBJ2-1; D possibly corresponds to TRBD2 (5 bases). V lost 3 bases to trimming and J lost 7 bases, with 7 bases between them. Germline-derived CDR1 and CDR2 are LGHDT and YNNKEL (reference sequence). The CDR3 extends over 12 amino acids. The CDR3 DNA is TGTGCCAGCAGCCAGGGCGGGAATGAGCAGTTCTTC. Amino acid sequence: CASSQGGNEQFF.

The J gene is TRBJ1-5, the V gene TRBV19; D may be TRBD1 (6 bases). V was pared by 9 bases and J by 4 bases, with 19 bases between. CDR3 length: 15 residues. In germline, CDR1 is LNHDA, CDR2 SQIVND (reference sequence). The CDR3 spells CASAIRGQGNQPQHF. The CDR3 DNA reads TGTGCCAGCGCTATCAGGGGCCAGGGGAATCAGCCCCAGCATTTT. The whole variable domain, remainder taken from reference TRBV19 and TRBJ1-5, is DGGITQSPKYLFRKEGQNVTLSCEQNLNHDAMYWYRQDPGQGLRLIYYSQIVNDFQKGDIAEGYSVSREKKESFPLTVTSAQKNPTAFYLCASAIRGQGNQPQHFGDGTRLSIL.

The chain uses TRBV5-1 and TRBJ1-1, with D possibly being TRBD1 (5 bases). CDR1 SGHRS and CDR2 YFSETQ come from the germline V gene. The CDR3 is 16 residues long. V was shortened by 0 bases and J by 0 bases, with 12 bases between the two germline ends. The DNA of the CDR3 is TGCGCCAGCAGCTTGGTTGGGGCAACCTTGAACACTGAAGCTTTCTTT. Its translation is CASSLVGATLNTEAFF.

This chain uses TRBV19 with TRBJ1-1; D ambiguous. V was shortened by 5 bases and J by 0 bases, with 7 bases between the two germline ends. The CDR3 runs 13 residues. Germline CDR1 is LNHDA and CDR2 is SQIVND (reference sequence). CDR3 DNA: TGTGCCAGTAGTCAGACGATGAACACTGAAGCTTTCTTT. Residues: CASSQTMNTEAFF. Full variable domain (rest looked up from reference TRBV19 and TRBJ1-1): DGGITQSPKYLFRKEGQNVTLSCEQNLNHDAMYWYRQDPGQGLRLIYYSQIVNDFQKGDIAEGYSVSREKKESFPLTVTSAQKNPTAFYLCASSQTMNTEAFFGQGTRLTVV.

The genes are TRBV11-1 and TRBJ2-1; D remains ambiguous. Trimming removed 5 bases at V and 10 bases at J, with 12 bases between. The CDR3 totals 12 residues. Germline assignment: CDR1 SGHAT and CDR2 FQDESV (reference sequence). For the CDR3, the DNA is TGTGCCAGCAGCCGCCGGGTGGAGGAGCAGTTCTTC. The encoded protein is CASSRRVEEQFF.

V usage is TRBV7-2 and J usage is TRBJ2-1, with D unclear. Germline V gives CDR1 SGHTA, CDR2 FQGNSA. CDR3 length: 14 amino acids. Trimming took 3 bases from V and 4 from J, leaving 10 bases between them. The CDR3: CASSLYSVYNEQFF. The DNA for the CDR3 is TGTGCCAGCAGCTTGTACTCCGTTTACAATGAGCAGTTCTTC. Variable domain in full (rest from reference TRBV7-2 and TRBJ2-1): GAGVSQSPSNKVTEKGKDVELRCDPISGHTALYWYRQSLGQGLEFLIYFQGNSAPDKSGLPSDRFSAERTGGSVSTLTIQRTQQEDSAVYLCASSLYSVYNEQFFGPGTRLTVL.

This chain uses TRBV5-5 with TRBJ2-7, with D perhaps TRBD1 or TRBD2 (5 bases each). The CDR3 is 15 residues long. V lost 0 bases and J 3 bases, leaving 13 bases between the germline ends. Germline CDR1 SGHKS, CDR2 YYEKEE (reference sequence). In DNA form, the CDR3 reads TGTGCCAGCAGCTTGGCAGGGCACGGGATCTACGAGCAGTACTTC. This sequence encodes CASSLAGHGIYEQYF.

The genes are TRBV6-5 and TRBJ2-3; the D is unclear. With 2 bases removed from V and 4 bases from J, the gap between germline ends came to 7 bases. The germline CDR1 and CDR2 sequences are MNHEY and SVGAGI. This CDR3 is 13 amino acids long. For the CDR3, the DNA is TGTGCCAGCAGTTACCGGTTGCCAGATACGCAGTATTTT. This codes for CASSYRLPDTQYF.

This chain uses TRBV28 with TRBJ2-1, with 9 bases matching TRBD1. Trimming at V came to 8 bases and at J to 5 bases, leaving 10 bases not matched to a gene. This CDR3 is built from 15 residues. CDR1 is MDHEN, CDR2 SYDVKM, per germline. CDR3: CASLRQGGINNEQFF. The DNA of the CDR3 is TGTGCCAGCCTACGACAGGGGGGAATTAACAATGAGCAGTTCTTC.

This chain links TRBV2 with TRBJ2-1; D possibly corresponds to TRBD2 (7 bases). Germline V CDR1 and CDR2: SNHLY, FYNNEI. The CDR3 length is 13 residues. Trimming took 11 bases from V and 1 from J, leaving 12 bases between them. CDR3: CAYRGGSYNEQFF. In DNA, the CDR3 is TGTGCCTATAGGGGGGGGTCCTACAATGAGCAGTTCTTC.